The 14 T cell receptor beta chains below come from one sample, sequenced in a study of metastatic and nonmetastatic thyroid tumors. Patients underwent thyroid surgery, and none had received any treatment before it. TCRdb reprocessed the PCR reads via MiXCR. The profile shows roughly 63,000 clones, about a sixth of them singletons. Sequenced input: blood. The receptors derive from a male donor with papillary thyroid cancer or a benign thyroid nodule (not recorded which). Some clones in this sample may be carry-over from other donors' samples.

This clone came up many times. This rearrangement joins TRBV20-1 to TRBJ2-1, with 9 bases aligning to TRBD2. Germline assignment: CDR1 DFQATT and CDR2 SNEGSKA (reference sequence). This CDR3 has 15 amino acids. Trimming cost V 4 bases and J 8 bases; bases outside gene matches: 12. The CDR3 bases are TGCAGTGCTACGGGAGGCGGGAGGGCCGTGGATGAGCAGTTCTTC. This encodes CSATGGGRAVDEQFF.

This clone was found many times. This CDR3 is also generated by other DNA sequences in the sample. The chain recombines TRBV10-3 with TRBJ1-4; tentative D call: TRBD1 (6 bases). V lost 0 bases, J lost 7 bases, and 9 bases lay in between. The CDR3 loop spans 14 amino acids. Germline CDR1 reads ENHRY; CDR2 reads SYGVKD. DNA for the CDR3: TGTGCCATCAGTGAGTCCAGGGGATTTGAAAAACTGTTTTTT. This encodes CAISESRGFEKLFF.

Ten or more counts support this clone. The V and J genes are TRBV7-6 and TRBJ2-3; 9 positions match TRBD2. V was clipped by 0 bases and J by 2 bases; unmatched bases: 3. This CDR3 is 16 amino acids long. Germline V gives CDR1 SGHVS, CDR2 FNYEAQ. Here the CDR3 reads CASSLALAGPTDTQYF. The CDR3 DNA sequence: TGTGCCAGCAGCTTAGCACTAGCGGGTCCCACAGATACGCAGTATTTT.

The chain has TRBV7-8 and TRBJ2-2, with D hard to call. V shed 0 bases and J shed 7 bases, with 21 bases lying between them. The CDR3 has 18 amino acids. CDR1 and CDR2 (germline): SGHVS, FQNEAQ. CDR3 bases: TGTGCCAGCAGCTTAGCGGGAACAATACACTTTATGGGCGGGGAGCTGTTTTTT. It specifies CASSLAGTIHFMGGELFF.

This clone was counted many times. The chain links TRBV2 to TRBJ2-5; D not resolved. The CDR3 runs to 11 residues. Germline V gene lookup returns CDR1 SNHLY and CDR2 FYNNEI. Trimming stripped 8 bases from V and 10 bases from J, with 14 bases between. Here the CDR3 reads CASRGEVDQYF. The CDR3 coding sequence is TGTGCCAGCCGAGGCGAAGTGGACCAGTACTTC. Supplemented by reference TRBV2 and TRBJ2-5, the full variable domain reads EPEVTQTPSHQVTQMGQEVILRCVPISNHLYFYWYRQILGQKVEFLVSFYNNEISEKSEIFDDQFSVERPDGSNFTLKIRSTKLEDSAMYFCASRGEVDQYFGPGTRLLVL.

In its sample, this clone was seen many times. This rearrangement joins TRBV7-3 to TRBJ2-1, with TRBD2 matching 10 bases. The CDR3 is made up of 17 amino acids. Germline values: CDR1 SGHTA, CDR2 FQGTGA. Trimming at V came to 0 bases and at J to 6 bases, leaving 8 bases not matched to a gene. The CDR3 region has the DNA TGTGCCAGCAGCTTAACTAGCGGGAGGACCCCTGGCAATGAGCAGTTCTTC. Encoded protein: CASSLTSGRTPGNEQFF.

This clone appeared many times. The rearrangement uses TRBV4-1 and TRBJ1-1; TRBD1 is a possible D gene (6 bases). V was trimmed by 0 bases and J by 4 bases, leaving 21 bases between them. This CDR3 has 18 residues. Germline V lookup: CDR1 MGHRA, CDR2 YSYEKL. CDR3 sequence (DNA): TGCGCCAGCAGCCAAGATCCGGGGGCCGGACAGTATTCCACTGAAGCTTTCTTT. This encodes CASSQDPGAGQYSTEAFF.

This clone was recorded many times. The rearrangement joins TRBV7-6 to TRBJ2-1, with D uncertain. Trimming cost V 1 base and J 3 bases, with 13 bases left between them. CDR1 is SGHVS and CDR2 is FNYEAQ in the germline V gene. The CDR3 extends over 16 amino acids. The CDR3 here is CASSLDREGSYNEQFF. The CDR3 nucleotides read TGTGCCAGCAGCTTAGATAGGGAAGGTAGCTACAATGAGCAGTTCTTC. The full variable domain, with the rest looked up from reference TRBV7-6 and TRBJ2-1, is GAGVSQSPRYKVTKRGQDVALRCDPISGHVSLYWYRQALGQGPEFLTYFNYEAQQDKSGLPNDRFSAERPEGSISTLTIQRTEQRDSAMYRCASSLDREGSYNEQFFGPGTRLTVL.

This clone was seen at least ten times. The rearrangement joins TRBV29-1 to TRBJ1-4; D uncertain. Trimming cost V 2 bases and J 2 bases, with 9 bases left between them. This CDR3 is 14 amino acids long. CDR1 is SQVTM and CDR2 is ANQGSEA in the germline V gene. The CDR3 DNA reads TGCAGCGTTGAATTGGCAGCGACTAATGAAAAACTGTTTTTT. Translated: CSVELAATNEKLFF.

This clone was picked up many times. V and J are TRBV20-1 and TRBJ1-1, with TRBD1 identical over 9 bases. There are 13 residues in the CDR3. Germline CDR1 DFQATT, CDR2 SNEGSKA (reference sequence). V trimming: 4 bases; J trimming: 5 bases; junction bases outside the gene matches: 5. CDR3 protein: CSAKTGGRTEAFF. For the CDR3, the DNA is TGCAGTGCTAAGACAGGGGGTAGGACTGAAGCTTTCTTT.

Ten or more counts support this clone. The J gene is TRBJ1-1, the V gene TRBV5-6; 9 bases are shared with TRBD1. V lost 4 bases to trimming and J lost 3 bases; unmatched junction nucleotides: 13. The CDR3 covers 17 residues. Germline-derived CDR1 and CDR2 are SGHDT and YYEEEE. This CDR3 is CASSDLTGGGLDTEAFF. CDR3 nucleotide sequence: TGTGCCAGCAGCGACCTGACAGGGGGAGGATTGGACACTGAAGCTTTCTTT.

This clone has ten or more counts. The chain joins TRBV20-1 to TRBJ1-1; D call uncertain. The V gene's germline CDR1 is DFQATT and CDR2 SNEGSKA (reference sequence). Deletions cut 7 bases from V and 2 bases from J, with 17 bases between. The CDR3 runs to 14 residues. CDR3 nucleotide sequence: TGCAGTGTCCCGCCGGGAGGGAGAAACACTGAAGCTTTCTTT. This gives the protein CSVPPGGRNTEAFF.

Ten or more counts support this clone. J is TRBJ1-4 and V is TRBV12-3 or TRBV12-4; 7 nucleotides agree with TRBD1. The ends lost 5 bases at V and 4 bases at J; junction bases unmatched: 7. The CDR3 consists of 15 residues. The CDR3 region is CASSHADRSNEKLFF. The DNA for the CDR3 is TGTGCCAGCAGTCATGCGGACAGGAGTAATGAAAAACTGTTTTTT.

The J gene is TRBJ1-3, the V gene TRBV4-2, with D maybe TRBD1 (6 bases). Between the trimmed V and J ends, which lost 1 base and 0 bases, there was a span of 16 bases. This CDR3 has 18 residues. CDR1 LGHNA and CDR2 YNFKEQ come from the germline V gene. CDR3 DNA: TGTGCCAGCAGCCAAGGGGAACAGGGACCGACCTCTGGAAACACCATATATTTT. The encoded protein is CASSQGEQGPTSGNTIYF.